A selection of T cell receptor beta chains follows, all from one sample in a study of control samples from healthy donors and cancer patients. Data came from immunoSEQ multiplex PCR; TCRdb stores just in-frame clones and leaves some out. This table has about 120,000 clones, 88% appearing once. The sequenced sample consisted of blood. All receptors come from a man aged 40-49 years in good health. Both conserved end residues are part of each CDR3. Fields, in order: J gene, V gene, clone size, D gene, CDR3 DNA, CDR3 protein. A D gene is named only where the DNA matches it firmly. Clone size is stated in some rows and not others, as once, few, many or a class when expanded.

j_gene: TRBJ2-5
v_gene: TRBV10-1
abundance: NA
d_gene: NA
CDR3nt: TGCGCCAGCAGTGAGACGAAAGAGACCCAGTACTTC
CDR3aa: CASSETKETQYF

j_gene: TRBJ1-2
v_gene: TRBV28
abundance: NA
d_gene: TRBD1
CDR3nt: TGTGCCAGCAGTTCGGATCCAGGGGGTAAAGGACCTAACTATGGCTACACCTTC
CDR3aa: CASSSDPGGKGPNYGYTF

j_gene: TRBJ1-1
v_gene: TRBV5-1
abundance: NA
d_gene: NA
CDR3nt: TGCGCCAGCAGCTTGGAGGCCTCCAGGCTCGAAGCTTTCTTT
CDR3aa: CASSLEASRLEAFF

j_gene: TRBJ1-3
v_gene: TRBV6-5
abundance: few
d_gene: NA
CDR3nt: TGTGCCAGCGGGGGACGTTATGGAAACACCATATATTTT
CDR3aa: CASGGRYGNTIYF

j_gene: TRBJ2-2
v_gene: TRBV7-8
abundance: NA
d_gene: TRBD1
CDR3nt: TGTGCCAGCAGCCCCCAGGGGGAGTACACCGGGGAGCTGTTTTTT
CDR3aa: CASSPQGEYTGELFF

j_gene: TRBJ2-1
v_gene: TRBV9
abundance: once
d_gene: NA
CDR3nt: TGTGCCAGCAGCGTATCCACACAGGGCAGTGAGCAGTTCTTC
CDR3aa: CASSVSTQGSEQFF

j_gene: TRBJ2-7
v_gene: TRBV5-1
abundance: NA
d_gene: NA
CDR3nt: TGCGCCAGCAGCGGAGGACAGAAACCCTACGAGCAGTACTTC
CDR3aa: CASSGGQKPYEQYF

j_gene: TRBJ2-1
v_gene: TRBV7-8
abundance: NA
d_gene: TRBD2
CDR3nt: TGTGCCAGCAGCTTAAGGACTAGCGGCTACAATGAGCAGTTCTTC
CDR3aa: CASSLRTSGYNEQFF

j_gene: TRBJ2-1
v_gene: TRBV3-1/TRBV3-2
abundance: NA
d_gene: TRBD2
CDR3nt: TGTGCCAGCAGCCAAGCCCTGGGGCGGGGGGGCCGTAACAATGAGCAGTTCTTC
CDR3aa: CASSQALGRGGRNNEQFF

j_gene: TRBJ1-1
v_gene: TRBV5-6
abundance: NA
d_gene: NA
CDR3nt: TGTGCCAGCAGCCTGGGGGGCCGGAACACTGAAGCTTTCTTT
CDR3aa: CASSLGGRNTEAFF

j_gene: TRBJ1-5
v_gene: TRBV5-1
abundance: few
d_gene: TRBD1
CDR3nt: TGCGCCAGCAGCTTGGGGACAGGGGAAGGTCAGCCCCAGCATTTT
CDR3aa: CASSLGTGEGQPQHF

j_gene: TRBJ2-3
v_gene: TRBV19
abundance: NA
d_gene: NA
CDR3nt: TGTGCCAGTAGTATAGGAGGACAGAACACAGATACGCAGTATTTT
CDR3aa: CASSIGGQNTDTQYF

j_gene: TRBJ2-7
v_gene: TRBV7-9
abundance: NA
d_gene: TRBD1
CDR3nt: TGTGCCAGCAGCTGGGGGACAGGGAACGAGCAGTACTTC
CDR3aa: CASSWGTGNEQYF

j_gene: TRBJ2-1
v_gene: TRBV5-6
abundance: NA
d_gene: NA
CDR3nt: TGTGCCAGCAGCTCTTATACAGGGGAGGTATGGAATGAGCAGTTCTTC
CDR3aa: CASSSYTGEVWNEQFF

j_gene: TRBJ1-3
v_gene: TRBV16
abundance: NA
d_gene: NA
CDR3nt: TGTGCCAGCAGCCAAAATCCGCACAGGAACACCATATATTTT
CDR3aa: CASSQNPHRNTIYF

j_gene: TRBJ1-3
v_gene: TRBV30
abundance: once
d_gene: NA
CDR3nt: TGTGCTTTTGAGAGGGCCTCTGGAAACACCATATATTTT
CDR3aa: CAFERASGNTIYF

j_gene: TRBJ1-2
v_gene: TRBV29-1
abundance: NA
d_gene: TRBD1
CDR3nt: TGCAGCGTCGCTGACAGGGGGCGCTTCGGGGGCTACACCTTC
CDR3aa: CSVADRGRFGGYTF

j_gene: TRBJ1-2
v_gene: TRBV6-2/TRBV6-3
abundance: few
d_gene: NA
CDR3nt: TGTGCCAGCAGTTACGACACCAGGGGCAGCACCTTC
CDR3aa: CASSYDTRGSTF

j_gene: TRBJ2-2
v_gene: TRBV19
abundance: NA
d_gene: NA
CDR3nt: TGTGCCAGTAGTGAGCAGCGAAGAACGTCCGGGGAGCTGTTTTTT
CDR3aa: CASSEQRRTSGELFF

j_gene: TRBJ2-3
v_gene: TRBV5-6
abundance: NA
d_gene: TRBD2
CDR3nt: TGTGCCAGCAGCTTGATAGAGGGCGCTAGCGGGGGCACAGATACGCAGTATTTT
CDR3aa: CASSLIEGASGGTDTQYF